These 12 T cell receptor beta chains were sequenced from one sample in a study of neurological immune-mediated disorders (dated by TCRdb to between 2017 and 2020). Library prep was done by 5' RACE. The sample was run on an Illumina HiSeq 2500. TCRdb reworked the public reads: Q25 trimming with fastp, MiXCR clone assembly, productive beta chains retained. Duplicate CDR3 protein sequences are folded into a single record with the most common DNA and genes. This sample gives approximately 74,000 distinct CDR3 sequences in total; around 5% of them show up just once. In total, the top ten clones hold roughly 7.4% of the sample. The sample was PBMCs. Every receptor here comes from a man aged 18 to 30 with multiple sclerosis.

This clonotype was seen repeatedly, ten times or more. The V gene is TRBV2, the J gene TRBJ1-2; D unclear. The germline CDR1 and CDR2 sequences are SNHLY and FYNNEI. The V gene lost 6 bases and the J gene lost 4 bases, with 6 bases spanning the gap. CDR3 length: 11 amino acids. The CDR3 region is CASRYGYGYTF. In DNA, the CDR3 is TGTGCCAGCAGATACGGCTATGGCTACACCTTC.

This rearrangement joins TRBV7-9 to TRBJ1-2; maybe TRBD1 (6 bases). The CDR3 has 14 residues. V was shortened by 4 bases and J by 6 bases, with 15 bases between the two germline ends. CDR1 is SEHNR and CDR2 is FQNEAQ in the germline V gene (reference sequence). CDR3 nucleotide sequence: TGTGCCAGCAGCTCAACGGAGGGGGGCGATGGCTACACCTTC. Its protein product is CASSSTEGGDGYTF.

This clonotype was detected ten times or more. The chain couples TRBV11-2 to TRBJ2-1, with 10 bases lining up with TRBD2. Germline-derived CDR1 and CDR2 are SGHAT and FQNNGV. V gave up 3 bases and J gave up 6 bases; unmatched junction bases: 8. This CDR3 contains 16 residues. The CDR3 DNA is TGTGCCAGCAGCTTGTGGAGCGGGAGGGCGAGCAATGAGCAGTTCTTC. It codes for CASSLWSGRASNEQFF.

This clonotype showed up many times. The chain links TRBV5-1 to TRBJ2-1; 7 bases line up with TRBD1. Germline V gene lookup returns CDR1 SGHRS and CDR2 YFSETQ. This CDR3 contains 16 residues. After removal of 4 bases from V and 8 bases from J, the junction contained 15 bases not matched to a gene. CDR3 sequence reads: CASSPRSGQDFYEQFF. The DNA of the CDR3 is TGCGCCAGCAGCCCGCGGTCCGGACAGGACTTTTATGAGCAGTTCTTC.

At least ten counts were recorded for this clonotype. V is TRBV7-2 and J is TRBJ2-7; 12 bases are shared with TRBD2. The CDR3 consists of 14 residues. CDR1 and CDR2 from the germline V gene are SGHTA and FQGNSA. The junction had 3 bases not matched to a gene; V was cut back by 2 bases and J by 7 bases. The CDR3 bases are TGTGCCAGCAGCTTACTAGCGGGAGGGGGGGAGCAGTACTTC. It codes for CASSLLAGGGEQYF.

As for this clonotype: One base away lies a much larger clone, so this may be a sequencing read error. The genes are TRBV28 and TRBJ2-1, with D tentatively TRBD1 (6 bases). The germline gives CDR1 MDHEN, CDR2 SYDVKM. This CDR3 has 15 residues. V lost 5 bases, J lost 4 bases, and 15 bases lay in between. CDR3 amino acids: CASSPQGSGYNEQFF. The DNA for the CDR3 is TGTGCCAGCAGTCCCCAGGGGTCGGGGTACAATGAGCAGTTCTTC.

This clonotype was seen more than once but under ten times. This may be a read error: a much more frequent sequence differs by one nucleotide. The V call is TRBV3-1, the J call TRBJ1-1; possibly TRBD1 for D (6 bases). The V gene's germline CDR1 is LGHDT and CDR2 YNNKEL (reference sequence). Trimming left V 3 bases short and J 5 bases short, with 10 bases between. The CDR3 loop spans 13 amino acids. For the CDR3, the DNA is TGTGCCAGCAGCCAGCAGGGGACTACTGAAGCTTTCTTT. As protein: CASSQQGTTEAFF.

The sample holds many counts of this clonotype. The chain has TRBV7-2 and TRBJ2-5; weak D call: TRBD2 (5 bases). CDR3 length: 14 residues. Trimming stripped 5 bases from V and 5 bases from J, with 15 bases between. Per the germline V gene, CDR1 is SGHTA and CDR2 is FQGNSA. CDR3 bases: TGTGCCAGCAGCCTCCTGTCGGGGTCGGAGACCCAGTACTTC. Residues: CASSLLSGSETQYF.

This clonotype was recorded at least ten times. The V call is TRBV5-5, the J call TRBJ2-7, with 10 bases matching TRBD2. V dropped 2 bases and J dropped 3; count of bases not matched to a gene: 5. The CDR3 contains 15 residues. Per germline, CDR1 SGHKS and CDR2 YYEKEE (reference sequence). CDR3 region: CASSLRLAGFYEQYF. The CDR3 DNA sequence: TGTGCCAGCAGCTTAAGACTAGCGGGCTTCTACGAGCAGTACTTC.

This clonotype was counted ten times or more. The V gene is TRBV3-1, the J gene TRBJ2-4; 10 bases align to TRBD2. This CDR3 region has 16 residues. V was clipped by 4 bases and J by 5 bases; unmatched bases: 8. Germline V lookup: CDR1 LGHDT, CDR2 YNNKEL (reference sequence). The chain's CDR3 is CASSRGSGGIENIQYF. The CDR3 DNA is TGTGCCAGCAGCCGGGGTAGCGGGGGGATCGAAAACATTCAGTACTTC.

In its sample, this clonotype was seen many times. The chain employs TRBV5-1 and TRBJ2-3, with D tentatively TRBD1 or TRBD2 (6 bases each). V was cut by 2 bases and J by 2 bases, with 9 bases left in between. The CDR3 runs to 14 residues. In germline, CDR1 is SGHRS, CDR2 YFSETQ. The chain's CDR3 is CASSFSGATDTQYF. The CDR3 bases are TGCGCCAGCAGCTTTTCGGGGGCCACAGATACGCAGTATTTT.

Notes on this clonotype: A read error may be the cause here, since a much bigger clone is one base away. The genes are TRBV12-3 or TRBV12-4 and TRBJ1-4; no clear D. Trimming cost V 6 bases and J 9 bases, with 17 bases left between them. This CDR3 has 14 residues. The CDR3 bases are TGTGCCAGCAGAGCTGAGGGAACCGAGAAAAAACTGTTTTTT. It is translated as CASRAEGTEKKLFF.